This T cell receptor (beta chain) came from a study of Tregs in tolerant kidney transplant recipients (dated by TCRdb to between 2017 and 2020). With regard to the full study: The study used TCRbeta sequencing to identify donor-specific regulatory T cells before combined kidney and bone marrow transplantation, then tracked those cells after transplant. In a few healthy controls, several methods of expanding Tregs specific for an allogeneic donor were compared by TCRbeta repertoire sequencing.

For TCRbeta CDR3 sequencing, genomic DNA was extracted from sorted cells using the QIAGEN DNeasy Blood and Tissue Kit. Through immunoSEQ, high-throughput TCRbeta CDR3 sequencing was done commercially, including PCR amplification with internal controls and bias correction. Concerning the study's data processing: Unique productive TCRbeta sequences were defined by CDR3 nucleotide sequence where primers matched, otherwise by CDR3 amino acid sequence with Vbeta and Jbeta genes. Sorting error was corrected by removing sequences shared between sorted populations at a frequency ratio of 2:1 or less, and the remaining shared sequences were assigned to the higher population. A sequence counted as donor-reactive if, in CFSE-low cells, the sequence had a frequency of at least 0.01% and was expanded at least 5-fold compared with unstimulated cells. Jensen-Shannon divergence, calculated on the top 100 TCRbeta sequences ranked by frequency, was used to quantify repertoire divergence. When a sample had multiple sequencing runs, each run was corrected for sorting error separately and the runs were then pooled. TCRdb obtained this table from immuneACCESS and retained in-frame rearrangements with V and J assigned. These tables miss some clones; where compared with another copy, unresolved V genes account for less than half of the shortfall, and the remainder is unexplained. V, J and clone size are those of that table, while D and trimming were read from the DNA. This sample has around 230,000 clones in its table, and 65% to 85% of those were observed once. The top ten clones comprise around 0.6% of the sample.

General study outcomes and caveats: Because the study included only a small number of patients, the results must be confirmed in larger populations and under other immunosuppression protocols. Expanding Tregs with activated donor B cells appeared to identify the most biologically relevant and donor-specific TCRbeta repertoire. Biological reproducibility was not directly assessed, although technical replication error appeared to be minimal.

Spanning cysteine to phenylalanine, the CDR3 consists of 13 amino acids. The kept DNA is CDR3 alone, 39 bases in frame from the first base. CDR1 is given as SNHLY and CDR2 as FYNNEI, both from the germline V gene. A distance of 13 bases separates the germline ends of V and J, which lose 4 bases and 7 bases respectively. Thawed PBMCs were FACS-sorted into unstimulated Tregs (CD4+CD25+CD127-), CD4+ non-Tregs (CD4+CD25-), CD4 cells and CD8 cells. Blood from healthy controls was obtained either as purchased buffy coats or from healthy volunteers. Healthy control blood was processed to PBMCs with a Ficoll density gradient and then cryopreserved, whereas patient PBMCs were collected both before and after transplant. Turning to this clone: Its antigen target is currently unknown. No qualities accompany the bases; no much larger clone lies one base away.

Sequencing used CD4+ T cells from blood. The V and J genes are TRBV2 and TRBJ2-5, with no D gene named confidently. This receptor was taken from a human donor in good health. The CDR3 region reads CASSVTPSGTQYF. Here is the DNA: TGTGCCAGCAGTGTCACCCCGAGTGGGACCCAGTACTTC.